The next 32 T cell receptor beta chains were all read from a single sample in a study of metastatic and nonmetastatic thyroid tumors. TCRdb re-called clones from the PCR reads using MiXCR. The data contain just under 20,000 clones, about 20% of them seen just once; the ten biggest clones take up 8% to 13%. Patients had received no treatment of any kind before thyroid surgery. Sequencing was done on a sample of tumor tissue. The receptors derive from a male donor with papillary thyroid cancer or a benign thyroid nodule (not recorded which). Some clones in this sample may be carry-over from other donors' samples.

The rearrangement joins TRBV6-1 to TRBJ2-6; D is undetermined. Trimming removed 8 bases from V and 6 bases from J, with 8 bases in between. Looked up from germline, CDR1 is MNHNS and CDR2 is SASEGT. The CDR3 is 12 residues long. The DNA of the CDR3 is TGTGCCAGCCGTCCGTCGGCCAACGTCCTGACTTTC. It translates to CASRPSANVLTF.

Regarding this clone: This may arise from a read error, as a much more abundant clone is one base away. Other DNA sequences in the sample encode the same CDR3. V usage is TRBV11-3 and J usage is TRBJ2-5, with 11 bases fitting TRBD2. V was pared by 5 bases and J by 4 bases, with 6 bases of the junction left unmatched. CDR3 length: 15 residues. Germline-derived CDR1 and CDR2 are SGHNT and YENEEA. CDR3 residues: CASSKTSGSLETQYF. The CDR3 coding sequence is TGTGCCAGCAGCAAAACTAGCGGGAGCTTAGAGACCCAGTACTTC.

This clone appeared many times. This chain links TRBV10-1 with TRBJ2-2, with D tentatively TRBD2 (5 bases). The CDR3 length is 15 residues. The germline CDR1 and CDR2 sequences are WNHNN and SYGVQD (reference sequence). V lost 4 bases and J lost 5, with 14 bases in between. The CDR3: CASSVNPTGTGELFF. Here the CDR3 DNA reads TGCGCCAGCAGTGTGAACCCCACGGGGACCGGGGAGCTGTTTTTT.

The chain couples TRBV30 to TRBJ2-5, with D unresolved. This CDR3 spans 11 amino acids. Germline CDR1 reads GTSNPN; CDR2 reads SVGIG (reference sequence). The V gene lost 5 bases and the J gene lost 7 bases, with 11 bases spanning the gap. The DNA for the CDR3 is TGTGCCTGGGACCTTAAAGGGACCCAGTACTTC. Encoded protein: CAWDLKGTQYF.

At least ten counts were recorded for this clone. The chain recombines TRBV18 with TRBJ2-7, with D hard to call. Trimming left V 2 bases short and J 6 bases short, with 5 bases between. Germline V gene lookup returns CDR1 KGHSH and CDR2 LQKENI. This CDR3 is built from 11 residues. The CDR3 sequence is CASSPVSEQYF. The DNA of the CDR3 is TGTGCCAGCTCACCAGTCAGCGAGCAGTACTTC.

This clone has only a few counts. The V and J genes are TRBV27 and TRBJ2-7, with TRBD2 as a possible D gene (5 bases). The CDR3 has 15 residues. From germline, CDR1 is MNHEY and CDR2 SMNVEV (reference sequence). Trimming took off 2 bases at V and 3 bases at J, with 14 bases between the two ends. The CDR3 DNA is TGTGCCAGCAGTTTAGTGGGCCGCCGGGGCTACGAGCAGTACTTC. Its translation: CASSLVGRRGYEQYF.

This sequence joins TRBV10-3 and TRBJ1-1; D remains ambiguous. CDR1 is ENHRY, CDR2 SYGVKD, per germline. This CDR3 is 15 amino acids long. V lost 0 bases and J lost 4, with 12 bases in between. In nucleotides, the CDR3 is TGTGCCATCAGTGAGTCGTGGTGGGCGCTCACTGAAGCTTTCTTT. It codes for CAISESWWALTEAFF.

This clone was found many times. A much larger clone differs from this one at a single base, so this may be a read error. The J gene is TRBJ2-1, the V gene TRBV6-2 or TRBV6-3; D is ambiguous. Germline CDR1 is MNHEY and CDR2 is SVGEGT. The length of the CDR3 is 12 residues. V lost 6 bases and J 9 bases, leaving 12 bases between the germline ends. The CDR3 reads CASRPIGCEQFF. Here the CDR3 DNA reads TGTGCCAGCAGGCCCATAGGGTGTGAGCAGTTCTTC.

This clone has ten or more counts. V usage is TRBV6-1 and J usage is TRBJ2-6; the match to TRBD2 covers 12 bases. Trimming cost V 4 bases and J 0 bases; bases outside gene matches: 4. The CDR3 loop spans 18 amino acids. CDR1 and CDR2 from the germline V gene are MNHNS and SASEGT. As DNA, the CDR3 is TGTGCCAGCAGTGCGACTAGCGGGAGCTACTCTGGGGCCAACGTCCTGACTTTC. It specifies CASSATSGSYSGANVLTF.

This clone was detected ten times or more. The V gene is TRBV19, the J gene TRBJ2-1, with 9 bases matching TRBD2. The CDR3 runs 15 residues. With V trimmed by 5 bases and J by 5 bases, 7 bases remained unmatched. Germline CDR1 is LNHDA and CDR2 is SQIVND (reference sequence). CDR3 in amino acids: CASSLSGSRHNEQFF. In nucleotides, the CDR3 is TGTGCCAGTAGTCTTAGCGGGAGTCGGCACAATGAGCAGTTCTTC. Variable domain in full (rest from reference TRBV19 and TRBJ2-1): DGGITQSPKYLFRKEGQNVTLSCEQNLNHDAMYWYRQDPGQGLRLIYYSQIVNDFQKGDIAEGYSVSREKKESFPLTVTSAQKNPTAFYLCASSLSGSRHNEQFFGPGTRLTVL.

This rearrangement joins TRBV20-1 to TRBJ2-7, with TRBD2 matching over 11 bases. The V gene end was trimmed by 3 bases and the J gene end by 6 bases; junction bases not matched to a gene: 10. This CDR3 has 15 amino acids. Germline CDR1 DFQATT, CDR2 SNEGSKA (reference sequence). CDR3 protein: CSARSPLGTSGEQYF. As DNA, the CDR3 is TGCAGTGCTAGGAGTCCCCTCGGGACTAGCGGCGAGCAGTACTTC.

In its sample, this clone was seen many times. The V gene is TRBV7-3, the J gene TRBJ1-2, with no clear D. In germline, CDR1 is SGHTA, CDR2 FQGTGA. V lost 1 base and J 1 base, leaving 10 bases between the germline ends. CDR3 length: 15 residues. The CDR3, as DNA: TGTGCCAGCAGCTTAAGCGGCGGCCATAACTATGGCTACACCTTC. It yields the protein CASSLSGGHNYGYTF.

This clone ranks as medium-sized. This sequence joins TRBV11-2 and TRBJ1-4; D possibly corresponds to TRBD1 (5 bases). Germline loops: CDR1 SGHAT, CDR2 FQNNGV. Trimming left V 7 bases short and J 11 bases short, with 14 bases between. The CDR3 totals 12 residues. CDR3 in amino acids: CASTSEGNKLFF. In DNA, the CDR3 is TGTGCCAGCACATCCGAGGGGAATAAACTGTTTTTT.

This clone occurred many times. The chain couples TRBV19 to TRBJ2-5; 7 nucleotides match TRBD2. CDR1 is LNHDA and CDR2 is SQIVND in the germline V gene (reference sequence). The V and J ends lost 1 base and 5 bases, in that order; junction bases with no gene match: 4. The CDR3 runs to 14 residues. The CDR3 spells CASSIVGGWETQYF. The CDR3 DNA sequence: TGTGCCAGTAGTATAGTGGGGGGGTGGGAGACCCAGTACTTC. Full variable domain (remainder filled in from reference TRBV19 and TRBJ2-5): DGGITQSPKYLFRKEGQNVTLSCEQNLNHDAMYWYRQDPGQGLRLIYYSQIVNDFQKGDIAEGYSVSREKKESFPLTVTSAQKNPTAFYLCASSIVGGWETQYFGPGTRLLVL.

The chain uses TRBV28 and TRBJ2-1; TRBD1 might be the D (5 bases). Between the trimmed V and J ends, which lost 6 bases and 4 bases, there was a span of 28 bases. Germline CDR1 is MDHEN and CDR2 is SYDVKM. CDR3 length equals 19 residues. CDR3 in amino acids: CASSNKFHTGVGRYNEQFF. Written as DNA, the CDR3 is TGTGCCAGCAGCAACAAATTTCACACCGGCGTGGGGCGATACAATGAGCAGTTCTTC.

CDR3 amino acids: CASIPGHTYEQYF. CDR3 DNA: TGTGCCAGCATACCTGGACATACCTACGAGCAGTACTTC. The V call is TRBV6-1, the J call TRBJ2-7, with TRBD1 as a possible D gene (5 bases). The CDR3 covers 13 residues. CDR1 MNHNS and CDR2 SASEGT come from the germline V gene. V shed 7 bases and J shed 2 bases, with 12 bases lying between them.

This clone showed up many times. The J gene is TRBJ2-5, the V gene TRBV29-1; D is unresolved. Germline loops: CDR1 SQVTM, CDR2 ANQGSEA. This CDR3 is 12 amino acids long. With 6 bases removed from V and 1 base from J, the gap between germline ends came to 9 bases. The CDR3 is CSVLRSQETQYF. Written as DNA, the CDR3 is TGCAGCGTCCTGCGTTCCCAAGAGACCCAGTACTTC.

The chain links TRBV25-1 to TRBJ2-7; D is ambiguous. Germline V gives CDR1 MGHDK, CDR2 SYGVNS. Trimming stripped 3 bases from V and 2 bases from J, with 11 bases between. The CDR3 length is 14 residues. The CDR3 DNA sequence: TGTGCCAGCAGTGATGGTACGGAAACCTACGAGCAGTACTTC. Its translation is CASSDGTETYEQYF.

The V and J genes are TRBV3-1 and TRBJ1-4, with 7 bases that match TRBD1. V shed 4 bases, J shed 0 bases, and the junction held 5 bases outside the gene matches. Germline V CDR1 and CDR2: LGHDT, YNNKEL (reference sequence). This CDR3 comprises 16 residues. CDR3 sequence (DNA): TGTGCCAGCAGCCCAGGGACAGTCGCAACTAATGAAAAACTGTTTTTT. Protein sequence: CASSPGTVATNEKLFF.

This clone was counted only a few times. At one end, the junction sequence differs from germline, possibly due to a read error. The genes are TRBV28 and TRBJ1-5; D gene ambiguous. This CDR3 has 14 residues. Germline values: CDR1 MDHEN, CDR2 SYDVKM. CDR3 amino acids: CASSFDGPHQLQHF. The CDR3 nucleotides are TGTGCCAGCAGTTTCGACGGGCCTCATCAGCTCCAGCATTTT.

This sequence joins TRBV18 and TRBJ2-7, with TRBD2 as a possible D gene (6 bases). The germline V gene has CDR1 KGHSH and CDR2 LQKENI. V was clipped by 3 bases and J by 0 bases, with 12 bases between them. The CDR3 spans 15 residues. CDR3 amino acids: CASSPVGGNSYEQYF. CDR3 DNA sequence: TGTGCCAGCTCACCTGTGGGAGGCAACTCCTACGAGCAGTACTTC. The full variable domain, in which reference TRBV18 and TRBJ2-7 provide the parts outside the CDR3, is NAGVMQNPRHLVRRRGQEARLRCSPMKGHSHVYWYRQLPEEGLKFMVYLQKENIIDESGMPKERFSAEFPKEGPSILRIQQVVRGDSAAYFCASSPVGGNSYEQYFGPGTRLTVT.

This clone was detected ten times or more. The V gene is TRBV11-2, the J gene TRBJ2-3, with a possible D match to TRBD1 (6 bases). This CDR3 comprises 15 residues. V dropped 5 bases and J dropped 5 bases, with 17 bases sitting between them. CDR1 SGHAT and CDR2 FQNNGV come from the germline V gene. The CDR3: CASSHPGTTQDTQYF. Here the CDR3 DNA reads TGTGCCAGCAGCCATCCCGGGACAACACAAGATACGCAGTATTTT.

CDR3 sequence: CASSLTGDRDKNIQYF. The DNA of the CDR3 is TGTGCCAGCAGCCTGACAGGGGACCGCGACAAAAACATTCAGTACTTC. The rearrangement joins TRBV5-4 to TRBJ2-4; 8 positions match TRBD1. The CDR3 runs 16 residues. CDR1 is SGHNT and CDR2 is YYREEE in the germline V gene (reference sequence). The ends lost 4 bases at V and 3 bases at J; junction bases unmatched: 9.

In this sample, this clone turned up many times. The rearrangement joins TRBV12-3 or TRBV12-4 to TRBJ1-2, with D possibly being TRBD1 (5 bases). The CDR3 sequence is 14 residues long. V was pared by 3 bases and J by 8 bases, with 16 bases between. The CDR3 nucleotides read TGTGCCAGCAGTTTCCGGGACCGCCTATTGGGCTACACCTTC. This codes for CASSFRDRLLGYTF.

The table lists this clone with many counts. The chain employs TRBV13 and TRBJ1-6; no reliable D call. V lost 4 bases to trimming and J lost 7 bases, with 14 bases between them. This CDR3 is built from 15 residues. Germline CDR1 and CDR2: PRHDT and FYEKMQ (reference sequence). DNA for the CDR3: TGTGCCAGCAGCTCCGGACGGAATTCAAATTCACCCCTCCACTTT. It codes for CASSSGRNSNSPLHF.

This clone occurred many times. Other DNA sequences in this sample translate to the same CDR3. The genes are TRBV5-4 and TRBJ2-7, with D uncertain. Germline V gene data show CDR1 as SGHNT and CDR2 as YYREEE (reference sequence). V gave up 0 bases and J gave up 0 bases, with 4 bases separating them. This CDR3 comprises 13 residues. CDR3 in amino acids: CASSLDYSYEQYF. As DNA, the CDR3 is TGTGCCAGCAGCTTGGACTACTCCTACGAGCAGTACTTC.

The gene calls are TRBV4-2 and TRBJ1-5; D is unclear. Germline assignment: CDR1 LGHNA and CDR2 YNFKEQ. This CDR3 is built from 15 residues. V was shortened by 0 bases and J by 11 bases, with 17 bases between the two germline ends. The CDR3 protein is CASSQEREALRTQHF. DNA for the CDR3: TGTGCCAGCAGCCAAGAGCGGGAGGCTCTGCGGACCCAGCATTTT.

Worth noting for this clone: A single base separates this from a much larger clone, so it may be a read error. The J gene is TRBJ2-1, the V gene TRBV2; D ambiguous. This CDR3 region has 11 residues. Trimming removed 8 bases from V and 2 bases from J, with 4 bases in between. Looked up from germline, CDR1 is SNHLY and CDR2 is FYNNEI. The DNA for the CDR3 is TGTGCCAGCCGAACCTACAATGAGCAGTTCTTC. Translating it yields CASRTYNEQFF.

Points on this clone: The same CDR3 arises from other DNA sequences in this sample as well. The V gene is TRBV30, the J gene TRBJ2-7; a weak D match, TRBD1 (6 bases). The germline CDR1 and CDR2 sequences are GTSNPN and SVGIG (reference sequence). The CDR3 is 15 residues long. V was shortened by 3 bases and J by 4 bases, with 19 bases between the two germline ends. In DNA form, the CDR3 reads TGTGCCTGGAGGGGGGCTGGGGTTGGGTCATACGAGCAGTACTTC. Amino acids: CAWRGAGVGSYEQYF.

This clone was observed at least ten times. Other DNA sequences in the same sample also yield this CDR3. The chain is built from TRBV12-3 or TRBV12-4 and TRBJ1-1; a weak D match, TRBD1 (6 bases). Trimming left V 6 bases short and J 1 base short, with 12 bases between. The CDR3 length is 14 residues. This chain's CDR3 is CASSPEGENTEAFF. CDR3 DNA sequence: TGTGCCAGCAGCCCCGAGGGGGAGAACACTGAAGCTTTCTTT.

This clone was seen ten or more times. The chain combines TRBV29-1 with TRBJ1-1; perhaps TRBD1 as D (5 bases). CDR3 length: 12 residues. Germline CDR1 SQVTM, CDR2 ANQGSEA. Between the trimmed V and J ends, which lost 7 bases and 2 bases, there was a span of 11 bases. The CDR3 loop reads CSAYGQNTEAFF. The DNA for the CDR3 is TGCAGCGCATACGGACAAAACACTGAAGCTTTCTTT.

This clone showed up many times. Other nucleotide sequences in the sample specify the same CDR3. V usage is TRBV20-1 and J usage is TRBJ1-1, with TRBD1 as a possible D gene (6 bases). CDR1 and CDR2 (germline): DFQATT, SNEGSKA (reference sequence). V dropped 5 bases and J dropped 0 bases, with 13 bases sitting between them. The CDR3 has 14 amino acids. The CDR3: CSARTTGLNTEAFF. The CDR3 DNA reads TGCAGTGCTCGTACTACAGGGCTGAACACTGAAGCTTTCTTT.